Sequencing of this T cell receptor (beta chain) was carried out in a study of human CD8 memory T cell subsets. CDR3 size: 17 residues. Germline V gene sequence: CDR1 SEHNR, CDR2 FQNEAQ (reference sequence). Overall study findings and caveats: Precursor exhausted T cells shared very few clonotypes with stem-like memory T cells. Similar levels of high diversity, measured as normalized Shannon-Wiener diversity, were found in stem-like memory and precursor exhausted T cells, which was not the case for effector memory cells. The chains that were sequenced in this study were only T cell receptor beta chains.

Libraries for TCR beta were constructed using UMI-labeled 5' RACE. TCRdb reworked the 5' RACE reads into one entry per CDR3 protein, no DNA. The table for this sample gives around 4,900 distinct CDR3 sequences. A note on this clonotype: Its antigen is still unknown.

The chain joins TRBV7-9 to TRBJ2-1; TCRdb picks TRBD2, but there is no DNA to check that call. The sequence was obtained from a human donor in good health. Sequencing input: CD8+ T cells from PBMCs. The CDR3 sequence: CASSSYILPGGTYEQFF. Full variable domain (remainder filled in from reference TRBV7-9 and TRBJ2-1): DTGVSQNPRHKITKRGQNVTFRCDPISEHNRLYWYRQTLGQGPEFLTYFQNEAQLEKSRLLSDRFSAERPKGSFSTLEIQRTEQGDSAMYLCASSSYILPGGTYEQFFGPGTRLTVL.